This T cell receptor beta chain was identified in a study of Ad26.COV2.S vaccination and SARS-CoV-2 variants (dated by TCRdb to the early 2020s). Regarding the complete study: Vaccine-arm donors came from COV1001, a multicentre, randomized, double-blind, placebo-controlled phase I-IIa trial of Ad26.COV2.S in healthy adults. Ad26.COV2.S was administered intramuscularly at a dose of 5x10^10 or 1x10^11 viral particles, either as one shot or as two shots given 56 days apart. TCRbeta repertoire sequencing was used to assess the specificity and breadth of SARS-CoV-2-reactive T cell receptors after Ad26.COV2.S vaccination. The TCR-sequenced set comprised approximately 30 samples: around 20 Ad26.COV2.S vaccine recipients, 5 placebo recipients and 8 SARS-CoV-2 convalescent individuals. Trial participants were randomized into five groups of five: low-dose or high-dose Ad26.COV2.S given once or twice, or placebo on both occasions. Investigators remained blinded to trial group allocation during experiments and outcome assessment. Results the study describes overall, beyond this receptor: Vaccine and placebo recipients had similar non-spike TCR breadth, a finding consistent with the vaccine containing only spike. Ad26.COV2.S recipients had higher spike-specific TCR breadth than placebo recipients (P = 0.0014). The study was not powered for comparison of responses between vaccine doses or regimens. Substantial breadth of spike-specific CD8+ and CD4+ T cell responses was reported after vaccination. According to the authors, total T cell responses may have been underestimated by the TCR breadth and depth analyses.

The immunoSEQ Assay was used to sequence TCRbeta CDR3 regions. After extraction, genomic DNA underwent amplification by bias-controlled multiplex PCR, followed by high-throughput sequencing. Concerning the study's data processing: To quantify the absolute abundance of each unique TCRbeta CDR3 region, sequences were collapsed and filtered. T cell fraction was estimated by normalizing TCRbeta template counts to usable DNA, which was measured by amplifying reference genes present in all nucleated cells. Repertoire TCRs were annotated as SARS-CoV-2-specific by exact matching of V gene, CDR3 amino acid sequence and J gene to a known reactive TCR set. The reference SARS-CoV-2 TCR set came from MIRA and was filtered for enrichment in COVID-19-positive ImmuneCODE repertoires, removing public or cross-reactive TCRs. Using the MIRA antigens, annotated TCRs were further analysed by specific ORF or by position within an ORF. Breadth was defined as the number of annotated unique rearrangements divided by the total number of unique productive rearrangements, and depth was defined as the summed frequency of the annotated unique rearrangements. Two-sided Wilcoxon rank-sum tests were applied when comparing TCR breadth between groups. In TCRdb, the immuneACCESS table is reduced to in-frame sequences with V and J assigned. These tables do not hold every clone; where another copy was compared, an unresolved V gene accounts for under half, and the others remain unexplained. Clone size and V and J calls were adopted from that table, with D and trimming inferred from the DNA. This sample lists around 380,000 clones; about 85% were detected once. Of the sample, 3.5% is held by the ten largest clones.

The treatment or condition label of this sample denotes: about 20 received Ad26.COV2.S at low or high dose, single or two shots; a few received placebo; per-sample allocation not given. Repertoires of vaccine and placebo recipients were sequenced from samples collected on day 63 after the first injection. In Cohort 1b, around 25 adults aged 18-55 years were enrolled at a single site in Boston, USA, between 29 July and 7 August 2020. Ad26.COV2.S was a replication-incompetent adenovirus type 26 vector expressing a prefusion-stabilized SARS-CoV-2 spike protein from the original Wuhan strain. Per the germline V gene (reference sequence), LNHDA is the CDR1 and SQIVND is the CDR2. Its CDR3 holds 15 amino acids, cysteine through phenylalanine. Only the CDR3 part of the read is kept: 45 bases, read in frame from the first base. The junction shows trimming of 5 bases on V and 1 base on J, plus 14 bases between the germline ends.

Regarding this clone: What this receptor recognizes is not known. No clone much larger than this one lies a single base away; base qualities are absent.

Here the sequenced sample was peripheral blood, taken in a trial of Ad26.COV2.S vaccine versus placebo. The sequence is built from TRBV19 and TRBJ1-2, with the D gene call left open. This TCR was recovered from a person between 18 and 65 years old who received the Ad26.COV2.S COVID-19 vaccine or a placebo. This receptor has the CDR3 CASSPRGWSNYGYTF. DNA sequence: TGTGCCAGTAGTCCCCGAGGGTGGAGTAACTATGGCTACACCTTC. Here the CDR3 is joined to the reference TRBV19 and TRBJ1-2 genes, and the full variable domain is: DGGITQSPKYLFRKEGQNVTLSCEQNLNHDAMYWYRQDPGQGLRLIYYSQIVNDFQKGDIAEGYSVSREKKESFPLTVTSAQKNPTAFYLCASSPRGWSNYGYTFGSGTRLTVV.